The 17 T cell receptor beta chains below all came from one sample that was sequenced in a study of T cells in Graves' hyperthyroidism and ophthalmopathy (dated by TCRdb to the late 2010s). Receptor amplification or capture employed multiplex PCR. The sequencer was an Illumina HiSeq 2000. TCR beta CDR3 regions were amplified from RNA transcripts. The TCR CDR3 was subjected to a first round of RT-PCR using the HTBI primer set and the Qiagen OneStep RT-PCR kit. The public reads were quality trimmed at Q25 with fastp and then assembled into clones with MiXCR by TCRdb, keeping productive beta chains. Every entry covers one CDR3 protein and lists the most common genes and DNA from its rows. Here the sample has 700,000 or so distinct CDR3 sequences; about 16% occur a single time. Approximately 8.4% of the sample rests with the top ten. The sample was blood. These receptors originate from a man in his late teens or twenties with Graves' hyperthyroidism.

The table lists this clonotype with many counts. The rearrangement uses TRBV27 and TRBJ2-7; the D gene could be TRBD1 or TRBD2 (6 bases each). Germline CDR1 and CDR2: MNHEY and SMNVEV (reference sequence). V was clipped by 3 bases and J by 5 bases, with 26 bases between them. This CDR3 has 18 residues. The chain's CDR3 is CASSFPTAHRPEGDEQYF. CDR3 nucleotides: TGTGCCAGCAGTTTCCCGACAGCCCACAGGCCGGAGGGGGACGAGCAGTACTTC.

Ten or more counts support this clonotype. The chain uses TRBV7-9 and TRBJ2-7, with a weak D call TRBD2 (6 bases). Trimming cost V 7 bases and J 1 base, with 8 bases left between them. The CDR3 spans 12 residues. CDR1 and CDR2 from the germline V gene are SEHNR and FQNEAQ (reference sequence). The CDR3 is CASTSESYEQYF. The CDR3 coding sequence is TGTGCCAGCACTAGCGAGTCCTACGAGCAGTACTTC. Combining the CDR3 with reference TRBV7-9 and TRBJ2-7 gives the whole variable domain DTGVSQNPRHKITKRGQNVTFRCDPISEHNRLYWYRQTLGQGPEFLTYFQNEAQLEKSRLLSDRFSAERPKGSFSTLEIQRTEQGDSAMYLCASTSESYEQYFGPGTRLTVT.

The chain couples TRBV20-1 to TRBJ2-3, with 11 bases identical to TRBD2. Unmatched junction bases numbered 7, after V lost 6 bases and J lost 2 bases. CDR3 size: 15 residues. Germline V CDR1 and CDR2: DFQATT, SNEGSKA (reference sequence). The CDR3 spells CSARRTSGFTDTQYF. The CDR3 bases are TGCAGTGCGCGGCGGACTAGCGGGTTCACAGATACGCAGTATTTT.

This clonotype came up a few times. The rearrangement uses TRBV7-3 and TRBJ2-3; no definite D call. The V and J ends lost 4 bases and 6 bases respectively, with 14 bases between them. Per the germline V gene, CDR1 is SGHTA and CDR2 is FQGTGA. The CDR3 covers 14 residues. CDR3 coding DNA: TGTGCCAGCAGCTCCCTCAGCCCTCGGGATACGCAGTATTTT. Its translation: CASSSLSPRDTQYF.

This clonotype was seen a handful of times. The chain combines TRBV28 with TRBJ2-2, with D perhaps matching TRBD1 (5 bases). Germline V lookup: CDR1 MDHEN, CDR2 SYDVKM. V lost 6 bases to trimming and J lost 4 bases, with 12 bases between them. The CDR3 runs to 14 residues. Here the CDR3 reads CASSYVGATGELFF. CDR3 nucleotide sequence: TGTGCCAGCAGCTATGTAGGGGCCACCGGGGAGCTGTTTTTT.

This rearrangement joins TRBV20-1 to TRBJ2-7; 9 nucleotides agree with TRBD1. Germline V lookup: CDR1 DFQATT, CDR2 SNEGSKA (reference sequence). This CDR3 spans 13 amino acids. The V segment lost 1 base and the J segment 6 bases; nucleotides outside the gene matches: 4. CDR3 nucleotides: TGCAGTGCTAGAGCCGGGACAGGGACCGAGCAGTACTTC. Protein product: CSARAGTGTEQYF.

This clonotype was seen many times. The CDR3 region is CASSLRRQGAEGYNEQFF. As DNA, the CDR3 is TGTGCCAGCAGCTTACGACGACAGGGGGCGGAAGGCTACAATGAGCAGTTCTTC. This chain uses TRBV11-2 with TRBJ2-1, with 10 nucleotides matching TRBD1. Trimming took 2 bases from V and 3 from J; bases not matched to a gene: 10. This CDR3 is built from 18 residues. CDR1 and CDR2 (germline): SGHAT, FQNNGV.

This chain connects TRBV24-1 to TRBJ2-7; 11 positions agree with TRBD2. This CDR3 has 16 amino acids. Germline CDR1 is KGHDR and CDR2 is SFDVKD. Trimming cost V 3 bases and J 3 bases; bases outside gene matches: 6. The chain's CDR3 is CATSDPGTSGFYEQYF. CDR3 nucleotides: TGTGCCACCAGTGATCCCGGGACTAGCGGATTCTACGAGCAGTACTTC.

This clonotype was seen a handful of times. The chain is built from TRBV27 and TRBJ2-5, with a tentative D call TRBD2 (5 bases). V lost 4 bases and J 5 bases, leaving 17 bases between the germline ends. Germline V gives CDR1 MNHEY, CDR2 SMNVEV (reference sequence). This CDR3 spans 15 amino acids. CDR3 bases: TGTGCCAGCAGTTCGGAGGCCGTCTTGGGGGAGACCCAGTACTTC. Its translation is CASSSEAVLGETQYF.

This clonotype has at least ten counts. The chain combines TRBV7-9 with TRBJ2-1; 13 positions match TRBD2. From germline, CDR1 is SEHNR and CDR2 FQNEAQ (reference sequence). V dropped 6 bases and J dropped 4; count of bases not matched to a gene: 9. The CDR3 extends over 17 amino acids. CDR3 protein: CASSSRTSGGRYNEQFF. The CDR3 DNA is TGTGCCAGCAGTTCTAGGACTAGCGGGGGACGATACAATGAGCAGTTCTTC.

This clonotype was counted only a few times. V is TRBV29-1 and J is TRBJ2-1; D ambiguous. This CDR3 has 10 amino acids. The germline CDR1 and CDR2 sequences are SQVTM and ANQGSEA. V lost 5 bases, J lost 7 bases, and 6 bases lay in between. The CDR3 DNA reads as TGCAGCGTTTCCGGAAATGAGCAGTTCTTC. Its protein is CSVSGNEQFF.

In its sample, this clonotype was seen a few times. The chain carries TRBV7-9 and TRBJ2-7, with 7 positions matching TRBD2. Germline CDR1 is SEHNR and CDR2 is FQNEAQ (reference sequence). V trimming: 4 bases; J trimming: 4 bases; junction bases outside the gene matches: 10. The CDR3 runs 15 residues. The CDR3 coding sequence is TGTGCCAGCAGCTGGCCGGGAGGTCCACTTTACGAGCAGTACTTC. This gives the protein CASSWPGGPLYEQYF.

In DNA, the CDR3 is TGTGCCACCGGCGACAGGCGAGCCTACGAGCAGTACTTC. Translating gives CATGDRRAYEQYF. V and J are TRBV15 and TRBJ2-7, with a weak D call TRBD1 (6 bases). V dropped 8 bases and J dropped 2 bases, with 13 bases sitting between them. Germline V gene lookup returns CDR1 LNHNV and CDR2 YYDKDF (reference sequence). This CDR3 region has 13 residues.

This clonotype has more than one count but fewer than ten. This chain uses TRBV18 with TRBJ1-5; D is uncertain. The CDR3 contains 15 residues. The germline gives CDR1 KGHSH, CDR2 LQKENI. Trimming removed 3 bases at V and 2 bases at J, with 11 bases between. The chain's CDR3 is CASSPDRWGNQPQHF. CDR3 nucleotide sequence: TGTGCCAGCTCACCTGACCGTTGGGGCAATCAGCCCCAGCATTTT.

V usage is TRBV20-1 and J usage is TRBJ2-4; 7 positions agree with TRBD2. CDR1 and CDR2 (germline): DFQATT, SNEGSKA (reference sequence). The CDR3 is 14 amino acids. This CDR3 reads CRASSGLAKNIQYF. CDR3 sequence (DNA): TGCAGGGCCTCTAGCGGATTAGCCAAAAACATTCAGTACTTC.

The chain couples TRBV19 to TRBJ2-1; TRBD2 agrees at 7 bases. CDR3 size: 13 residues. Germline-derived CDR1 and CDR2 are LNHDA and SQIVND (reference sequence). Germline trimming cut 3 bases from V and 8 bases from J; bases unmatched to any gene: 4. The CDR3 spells CASSIRAGDEQFF. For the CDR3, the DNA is TGTGCCAGTAGTATTCGGGCGGGAGATGAGCAGTTCTTC.

The CDR3 region has the DNA TGTGCCTCCGCCCCCCGACTAGCGATTTTGTACGAGCAGTACTTC. Translated: CASAPRLAILYEQYF. The rearrangement uses TRBV12-3 or TRBV12-4 and TRBJ2-7; TRBD2 agrees at 8 bases. The CDR3 has 15 amino acids. V was clipped by 11 bases and J by 4 bases; unmatched bases: 16.